This T cell receptor beta chain was captured in a study of T-cell memory formation after mild COVID-19 (dated by TCRdb to the early 2020s). The study in broad terms: TCR sequence clusters from the two donors were found to be largely donor specific. Longitudinal TCRalpha and TCRbeta repertoire sequencing tracked T-cell clones expanding and contracting after mild COVID-19 in a couple of donors. The cohort was made up of two young adult volunteers, one female and one male, who were previously healthy.

A few counts support this clonotype. Its antigen has not been determined. Qualities for individual bases were not recorded, and no much larger clone is one base off. This sample was sequenced with an Illumina NovaSeq 6000. TCRalpha and TCRbeta cDNA libraries were constructed by 5'RACE with constant-segment primers, with sample barcodes and unique molecular identifiers being introduced. Trizol reagent was used to extract RNA from every sample. The libraries were amplified in two PCR steps, and the second step added a second sample barcode and Illumina TruSeq adapters. Libraries were sequenced on an Illumina NovaSeq with 2 x 150 bp paired-end reads. In the authors' own workflow: Demultiplexing of reads and collapsing into UMI-guided consensus sequences were performed with migec v1.2.7. With mixcr v2.1.11, UMI consensuses were aligned to TRA and TRB V and J templates and assembled into clonotypes. A clonotype was counted as expanded or contracted only when both edgeR and NoisET called the clonotype significant, with the noise models trained on biological replicates. For edgeR calls, the thresholds were a false discovery rate-adjusted p below 0.01 and a log2 fold-change of 1. As an exploratory analysis of dynamics, max-normalized trajectories of the 1000 most abundant clonotypes were examined by PCA with hierarchical clustering. Separately sequenced CD4+ and CD8+ repertoires were used to assign the CD4 or CD8 phenotype of responding clones. TCRdb itself trimmed the public reads at Q25 with fastp, ran MiXCR and retained productive beta chains. Rows are combined by CDR3 protein, so each entry shows the most common genes and DNA. TCRdb's processing, not the study's, gives the V and J calls here. Across this sample there are more than 350,000 distinct CDR3 sequences, with 16% seen only once. The leading ten clones occupy roughly 21% of the sample.

Trimmed from V: 4 bases; trimmed from J: 10 bases; junction bases lacking a gene match: 16. Reading the germline V gene (reference sequence) gives CDR1 LGHDT and CDR2 YNNKEL. The CDR3 runs 17 amino acids, cysteine and phenylalanine included. Only the CDR3 part of the read is kept: 51 bases, read in frame from the first base. Ficoll-Paque density gradient centrifugation was used to isolate PBMCs. Overall results and qualifications from the work: Only two mild cases were covered by the study, and larger cohorts that include severe cases with pre-infection samples were considered necessary. Contracting CD4+ clones appeared mostly in the CM and EM memory subsets, whereas CD8+ clones were enriched in EMRA. SARS-CoV-2 specificity was not confirmed for the second-wave clones peaking on day 37. Some responding clones were detected in pre-infection memory, suggesting pre-existing cross-reactive memory T cells joined the SARS-CoV-2 response. Clones that contracted from day 15 to 85 showed balanced CD4/CD8 phenotypes, whereas a second wave of clones that expanded from day 15 to 37 leaned towards CD4+.

Sequencing used PBMCs or a T cell subset sorted from them (not recorded which). The clonotype was recovered from a man younger than 35 who had mild COVID-19 (a few samples of this study predate the infection). The sample titles of this study are shuffled in the database, so cell type and time point are left out; the donor was told from shared clones. The sequence is built from TRBV3-1 and TRBJ1-6; TRBD1 aligns with 7 central bases. The bases are TGTGCCAGCAGCCGAGATGTGACCGGGACAGTGAGGTCACCCCTCCACTTT. Translated, this gives CASSRDVTGTVRSPLHF.